The rows below give T cell receptor beta chains drawn from one sample of a study of blood T cells in healthy people across ages. TCRdb reprocessed the 5' RACE reads with MiXCR, giving one entry per CDR3 protein. The sample consists of about 1,600,000 distinct CDR3 sequences, 40% to 50% of them appearing once. The specimen was blood. The source of these receptors is a young woman in good health. Each CDR3 is given with its conserved first and last residue. The D gene is left open where the match is weak. The size field is filled for only some rows; it gives once, few, many or a size class.

abundance	d_gene	v_gene	j_gene	CDR3aa	CDR3nt
many	NA	TRBV5-1	TRBJ2-7	CASSPGDYEQYF	TGCGCCAGCAGCCCTGGAGATTACGAGCAGTACTTC
NA	TRBD1	TRBV7-9	TRBJ2-7	CASSLPGQGLINEQYF	TGTGCCAGCAGCCTCCCGGGACAGGGTTTAATAAATGAGCAGTACTTC
NA	NA	TRBV7-9	TRBJ2-2	CASSLGPNTGEPFF	TGTGCCAGCAGCTTAGGACCAAACACCGGGGAGCCGTTTTTT
NA	TRBD1	TRBV2	TRBJ2-7	CASSPTPTGAAYEQYF	TGTGCCAGCAGTCCCACCCCAACAGGGGCCGCATACGAGCAGTACTTC
NA	TRBD1	TRBV14	TRBJ2-7	CASSPHRGYSYEQYF	TGTGCCAGCAGCCCCCACAGGGGGTATTCCTACGAGCAGTACTTC
few	TRBD2	TRBV7-9	TRBJ2-4	CASSQVGLDVLQYF	TGTGCCAGCAGCCAAGTGGGACTAGATGTCCTTCAGTACTTC
many	TRBD1	TRBV12-3/TRBV12-4	TRBJ2-7	CASTGQTYEQYF	TGTGCCAGCACGGGACAGACCTACGAGCAGTACTTC
NA	NA	TRBV6-5	TRBJ2-2	CASGPPGELFF	TGTGCCAGCGGGCCGCCCGGGGAGCTGTTTTTT
few	NA	TRBV20-1	TRBJ1-3	CSASAVSGNTIYF	TGCAGTGCTAGCGCGGTTTCTGGAAACACCATATATTTT
NA	NA	TRBV27	TRBJ2-3	CASSFSYMGTDTQYF	TGTGCCAGCAGTTTTAGTTATATGGGCACAGATACGCAGTATTTT
NA	TRBD2	TRBV12-3/TRBV12-4	TRBJ2-5	CASSPQTSGGETQYF	TGTGCCAGCAGTCCCCAAACTAGCGGGGGAGAGACCCAGTACTTC
few	NA	TRBV7-9	TRBJ2-3	CASTTDRESIAYTQYF	TGTGCCAGCACAACTGATCGGGAGTCGATCGCGTATACGCAGTATTTT
few	TRBD2	TRBV5-1	TRBJ2-3	CASSAQSGVADTQYF	TGCGCCAGCTCGGCGCAAAGCGGGGTTGCAGATACGCAGTATTTT
NA	NA	TRBV6-5	TRBJ2-7	CASSLGWGADEQYF	TGTGCCAGCAGTTTGGGTTGGGGTGCGGACGAGCAGTACTTC
NA	NA	TRBV20-1	TRBJ2-5	CSAKGGPETQYF	TGCAGTGCTAAAGGGGGGCCCGAGACCCAGTACTTC
NA	TRBD2	TRBV5-1	TRBJ2-7	CASSSDSGGRYEQYF	TGCGCCAGCAGTTCAGATAGCGGGGGACGCTACGAGCAGTACTTC
many	TRBD1	TRBV20-1	TRBJ2-1	CSYLGKLQGPNEQFF	TGCAGTTACTTGGGGAAACTACAGGGGCCCAATGAGCAGTTCTTC
few	TRBD1	TRBV5-1	TRBJ2-6	CASSPPLTGGLSGANVLTF	TGCGCCAGCAGCCCCCCCCTTACAGGGGGTCTCTCTGGGGCCAACGTCCTGACTTTC
NA	TRBD1	TRBV20-1	TRBJ2-7	CSASLEIPGTVLSYEQYF	TGCAGTGCTAGCTTAGAAATCCCCGGGACAGTCCTGTCCTACGAGCAGTACTTC
few	TRBD2	TRBV20-1	TRBJ2-5	CSATPTSGTETQYF	TGCAGTGCTACTCCGACTAGCGGGACGGAGACCCAGTACTTC
few	NA	TRBV6-1	TRBJ2-1	CASSEVGTWVEEQFF	TGTGCCAGCAGTGAAGTCGGTACGTGGGTTGAGGAGCAGTTCTTC
NA	NA	TRBV11-2	TRBJ2-7	CASSLDLNSWISYEQYF	TGTGCCAGCAGCTTAGATCTGAACAGCTGGATCTCCTACGAGCAGTACTTC
NA	NA	TRBV2	TRBJ1-2	CASSEYLATAVYGYTF	TGTGCCAGCAGTGAATATCTAGCTACAGCAGTGTATGGCTACACCTTC
few	NA	TRBV4-1	TRBJ2-1	CASSQDIQNNEQFF	TGCGCCAGCAGCCAAGATATCCAGAACAATGAGCAGTTCTTC
NA	NA	TRBV6-7	TRBJ2-5	CASSYSRGSLREGETQYF	TGTGCCAGCAGTTACTCAAGGGGATCACTACGCGAGGGAGAGACCCAGTACTTC
NA	NA	TRBV29-1	TRBJ2-5	CSGDRETQYF	TGCAGCGGTGACAGGGAGACCCAGTACTTC
NA	NA	TRBV20-1	TRBJ2-3	CSASRSDTDTQYF	TGCAGTGCTAGTAGGTCGGACACAGATACGCAGTATTTT
few	TRBD2	TRBV4-1	TRBJ2-3	CASSQVREMPDTQYF	TGCGCCAGCAGCCAAGTGCGGGAGATGCCAGATACGCAGTATTTT
few	NA	TRBV20-1	TRBJ2-3	CSARRRGTDTQYF	TGCAGTGCTCGTAGACGCGGCACAGATACGCAGTATTTT
few	NA	TRBV4-1	TRBJ2-4	CASSQEGGQRTLAKNIQYF	TGCGCCAGCAGCCAAGAGGGGGGACAGCGAACGCTAGCCAAAAACATTCAGTACTTC
many	NA	TRBV27	TRBJ1-2	CASSFGVNYGYTF	TGTGCCAGCAGTTTTGGGGTTAACTATGGCTACACCTTC
few	TRBD1	TRBV29-1	TRBJ1-5	CSVSTGGLDQPQHF	TGCAGCGTTTCCACAGGGGGCCTAGATCAGCCCCAGCATTTT
few	NA	TRBV29-1	TRBJ2-2	CSVEPGTNTGELFF	TGCAGCGTTGAACCGGGCACCAACACCGGGGAGCTGTTTTTT
many	NA	TRBV10-3	TRBJ2-3	CAIRPGGTDTDTQYF	TGTGCCATCAGGCCGGGGGGGACAGACACAGATACGCAGTATTTT
NA	TRBD1	TRBV28	TRBJ2-3	CASSLPYARGTDTQYF	TGTGCCAGCAGTTTACCGTATGCCAGGGGGACAGATACGCAGTATTTT
NA	NA	TRBV30	TRBJ2-3	CAWSVVGGVTDTQYF	TGTGCCTGGAGTGTAGTGGGCGGAGTGACAGATACGCAGTATTTT
NA	NA	TRBV7-2	TRBJ2-1	CASSLGRVETQFF	TGTGCCAGCAGCTTAGGGCGGGTAGAGACCCAGTTCTTC
NA	NA	TRBV6-5	TRBJ2-2	CASRDSLDRPNTGELFF	TGTGCCAGCAGAGACTCCCTTGACAGGCCCAACACCGGGGAGCTGTTTTTT
NA	TRBD2	TRBV5-1	TRBJ2-5	CASSVSGSPGGQETQYF	TGCGCCAGCAGCGTATCGGGGTCACCGGGGGGTCAAGAGACCCAGTACTTC
NA	NA	TRBV10-3	TRBJ2-3	CAISGGDGTDTQYF	TGTGCCATCAGTGGGGGTGACGGCACAGATACGCAGTATTTT
few	NA	TRBV24-1	TRBJ1-5	CATSFKDPDPLGNQPQHF	TGTGCCACCAGCTTCAAGGACCCAGACCCTTTAGGGAATCAGCCCCAGCATTTT
few	TRBD2	TRBV6-5	TRBJ2-6	CASSYRAGGASGANVLTF	TGTGCCAGCAGTTACCGGGCGGGGGGCGCGTCTGGGGCCAACGTCCTGACTTTC
NA	NA	TRBV20-1	TRBJ1-2	CSARGNGHDGYTF	TGCAGTGCTAGGGGAAATGGCCACGATGGCTACACCTTC
NA	NA	TRBV14	TRBJ2-7	CASSHSEAGRTYEQYF	TGTGCCAGCAGCCACTCCGAGGCGGGACGTACCTACGAGCAGTACTTC
NA	NA	TRBV14	TRBJ2-7	CASSLIPNFGGRIYEQYF	TGTGCCAGCAGCCTGATCCCCAATTTTGGGGGAAGGATTTACGAGCAGTACTTC
many	NA	TRBV7-2	TRBJ2-2	CASSAQPAGELFF	TGTGCCAGCAGCGCACAACCAGCCGGGGAGCTGTTTTTT
NA	TRBD1	TRBV2	TRBJ1-4	CASSGTGHFGKLFF	TGTGCCAGCAGCGGGACAGGGCATTTTGGGAAACTGTTTTTT
NA	NA	TRBV7-9	TRBJ2-1	CASSSTGPPNEQFF	TGTGCCAGCAGCTCGACAGGTCCTCCAAATGAGCAGTTCTTC
NA	NA	TRBV5-1	TRBJ1-2	CASSGWWRGQKGGYTF	TGCGCCAGCAGCGGTTGGTGGAGGGGACAAAAAGGCGGCTACACCTTC
NA	NA	TRBV3-1	TRBJ2-2	CASSQVSTGELFF	TGTGCTAGCAGCCAAGTTAGCACCGGGGAGCTGTTTTTT
NA	NA	TRBV24-1	TRBJ2-3	CATSDDTNTDTQYF	TGTGCCACCAGTGATGACACCAACACAGATACGCAGTATTTT
once	NA	TRBV27	TRBJ2-7	CASSLSGTLGGEQYF	TGTGCCAGCAGTTTATCGGGGACACTGGGAGGCGAGCAGTACTTC
NA	NA	TRBV4-1	TRBJ2-4	CASSPDSSPKNIQYF	TGCGCCAGCAGCCCAGACTCTAGTCCCAAAAACATTCAGTACTTC
NA	NA	TRBV27	TRBJ2-4	CASSLKASLAKNIQYF	TGCGCCAGCAGTTTAAAGGCCAGTCTAGCCAAAAACATTCAGTACTTC
NA	NA	TRBV14	TRBJ1-2	CASSPTGIVNYGYTF	TGTGCCAGCAGCCCGACGGGGATAGTTAACTATGGCTACACCTTC
NA	NA	TRBV5-5	TRBJ2-2	CASSFWSGDTGELFF	TGTGCCAGCAGCTTTTGGTCCGGTGACACCGGGGAGCTGTTTTTT
NA	TRBD1	TRBV6-1	TRBJ2-1	CASSEGVGTAQFF	TGTGCCAGCAGTGAAGGCGTAGGGACAGCGCAGTTCTTC